The following is a T cell receptor beta chain sequence with its context. The data originate from a study of shared clonotypes between healthy human individuals. Assay used: immunoSEQ multiplex PCR; TCRdb lists only in-frame clones, some missing. The table shows under 2,000,000 clones, with about 95% occurring only once. Germline trimming cut 5 bases from V and 4 bases from J; bases unmatched to any gene: 7. Germline lookup yields CDR1 MNHEY and CDR2 SVGAGI. This CDR3 has 15 residues. Naive CD8 cells lacked CD45RO and underwent positive selection for CCR7, leaving out terminally differentiated effector memory CD45RA+ cells.

Sequenced material: naive CD8+ T cells sorted from blood. This receptor was obtained from a young man in good health. The V call is TRBV6-5, the J call TRBJ2-3, with 9 bases lining up with TRBD1. This chain's CDR3 is CASSPRDREADTQYF. As DNA, the CDR3 is TGTGCCAGCAGTCCCCGGGACAGGGAGGCAGATACGCAGTATTTT.